A single TCR beta chain is shown here with its context. What it binds is not known. A much larger clone is a single base away; this may be a read error. Because it lacks the conserved phenylalanine or tryptophan at the end, this CDR3 is likely a read error. CDR3 regions of TCR beta were amplified from RNA transcripts. An opening RT-PCR round employed HTBI primers and preceded a second-round multiplex PCR. Each CDR3 protein is one row after TCRdb ran MiXCR on the multiplex PCR reads. The sample records 500,000 to 700,000 distinct CDR3 sequences, under 45% being singletons. The sample originates from a study of Graves' ophthalmopathy and Graves' hyperthyroidism. Study information: Stable hyperthyroidism meant no progression to ophthalmopathy within 18 months of follow-up.

CDR3 length equals 16 residues. The junction had 9 bases not matched to a gene; V was cut back by 4 bases and J by 3 bases. The germline CDR1 and CDR2 sequences are SGHRS and YFSETQ. Study results and caveats: In blood appeared most of the expanded thyroid clonotypes whose frequency exceeded 0.001.

Newly diagnosed, the hyperthyroidism patients had under 2 months' duration and were aged 18 to 65. This TCR was sampled from an adult man with Graves' hyperthyroidism. Specimen: peripheral blood or thyroid tissue (not recorded which). The rearrangement uses TRBV5-1 and TRBJ2-2; 7 nucleotides match TRBD1. CDR3 loop: CASSPRAGGDTGELFS. The CDR3 DNA reads TGCGCCAGCAGCCCGAGGGCAGGGGGTGACACCGGGGAGCTGTTTTCT.